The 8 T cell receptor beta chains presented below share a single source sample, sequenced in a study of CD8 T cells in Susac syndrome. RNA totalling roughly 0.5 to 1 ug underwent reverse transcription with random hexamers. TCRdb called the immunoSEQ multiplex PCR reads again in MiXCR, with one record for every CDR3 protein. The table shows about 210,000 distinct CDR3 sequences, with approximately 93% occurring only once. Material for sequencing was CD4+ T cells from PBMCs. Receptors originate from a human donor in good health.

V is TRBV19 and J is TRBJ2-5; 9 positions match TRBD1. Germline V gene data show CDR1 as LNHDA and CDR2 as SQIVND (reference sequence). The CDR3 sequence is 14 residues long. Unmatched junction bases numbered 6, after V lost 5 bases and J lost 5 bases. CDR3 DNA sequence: TGTGCCAGTAGTGGTACAGGGGGCCGGGAGACCCAGTACTTC. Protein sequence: CASSGTGGRETQYF.

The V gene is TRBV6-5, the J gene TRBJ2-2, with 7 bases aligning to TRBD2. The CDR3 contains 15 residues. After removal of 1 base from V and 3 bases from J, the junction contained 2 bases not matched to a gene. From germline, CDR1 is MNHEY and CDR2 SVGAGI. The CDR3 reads CASSYWGGYTGELFF. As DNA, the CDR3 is TGTGCCAGCAGTTACTGGGGGGGGTACACCGGGGAGCTGTTTTTT.

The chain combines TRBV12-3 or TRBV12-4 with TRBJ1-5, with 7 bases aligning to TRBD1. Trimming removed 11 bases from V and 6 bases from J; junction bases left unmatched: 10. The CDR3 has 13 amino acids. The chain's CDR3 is CASKGAWAQPQHF. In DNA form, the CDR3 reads TGTGCCTCGAAGGGGGCTTGGGCTCAGCCCCAGCATTTT.

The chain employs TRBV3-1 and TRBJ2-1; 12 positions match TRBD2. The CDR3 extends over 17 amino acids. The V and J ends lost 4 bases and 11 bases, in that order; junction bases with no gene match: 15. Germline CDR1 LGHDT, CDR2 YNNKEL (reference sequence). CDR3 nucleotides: TGTGCCAGCAGCCCGTTATATGGGGCTAGCGGGGGGGAGAAGCAGTTCTTC. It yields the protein CASSPLYGASGGEKQFF.

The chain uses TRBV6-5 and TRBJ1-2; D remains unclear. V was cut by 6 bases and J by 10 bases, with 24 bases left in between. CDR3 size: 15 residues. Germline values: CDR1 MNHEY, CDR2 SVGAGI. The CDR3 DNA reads TGTGCCAGCAGCTCAAAGGGAGGAGGAGTGTGGGTCTACACCTTC. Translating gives CASSSKGGGVWVYTF.

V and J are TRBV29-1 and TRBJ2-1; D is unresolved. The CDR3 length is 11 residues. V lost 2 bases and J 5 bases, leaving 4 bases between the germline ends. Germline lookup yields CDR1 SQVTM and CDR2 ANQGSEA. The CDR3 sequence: CSVENHNEQFF. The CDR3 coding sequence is TGCAGCGTTGAAAACCACAATGAGCAGTTCTTC.

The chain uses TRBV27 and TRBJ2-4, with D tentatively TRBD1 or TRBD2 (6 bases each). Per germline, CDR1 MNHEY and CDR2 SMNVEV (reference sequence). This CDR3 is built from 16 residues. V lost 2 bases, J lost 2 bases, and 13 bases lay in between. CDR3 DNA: TGTGCCAGCAGTTTAGCCGGGGGCGCGACCAAAAACATTCAGTACTTC. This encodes CASSLAGGATKNIQYF.

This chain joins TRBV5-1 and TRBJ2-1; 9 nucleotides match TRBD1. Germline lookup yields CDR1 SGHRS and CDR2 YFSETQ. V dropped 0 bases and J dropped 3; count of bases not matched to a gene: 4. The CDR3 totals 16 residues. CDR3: CASSLETGGLYNEQFF. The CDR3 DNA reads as TGCGCCAGCAGCTTGGAGACAGGGGGACTCTACAATGAGCAGTTCTTC.